What follows are 14 T cell receptor beta chains derived from one specimen sequenced in a study of cytomegalovirus exposure and HLA in healthy donors. Primers included in the PCR were 60 Vbeta and 13 Jbeta primers. Data came from immunoSEQ multiplex PCR; TCRdb stores just in-frame clones and leaves some out. The data hold some 120,000 clones, with roughly 80% observed a single time. Sequenced sample: PBMCs. All receptors derive from a man in his thirties or forties in good health and CMV-seronegative.

The chain uses TRBV5-1 and TRBJ1-1, with D tentatively TRBD1 (6 bases). The CDR3 extends over 15 amino acids. Per germline, CDR1 SGHRS and CDR2 YFSETQ. V was shortened by 4 bases and J by 2 bases, with 15 bases between the two germline ends. The CDR3 sequence is CASSGSTGKNTEAFF. The DNA of the CDR3 is TGCGCCAGCAGCGGATCGACAGGAAAAAACACTGAAGCTTTCTTT.

The genes are TRBV14 and TRBJ2-7; TRBD1 aligns across 9 bases. The CDR3 loop spans 15 amino acids. V shed 4 bases, J shed 5 bases, and the junction held 9 bases outside the gene matches. CDR1 SGHDN and CDR2 FVKESK come from the germline V gene. In nucleotides, the CDR3 is TGTGCCAGCAGCCTTCGGACAGGGGATACCCACGAGCAGTACTTC. It translates to CASSLRTGDTHEQYF.

The chain has TRBV28 and TRBJ2-3; TRBD2 is a possible D gene (6 bases). V was cut by 5 bases and J by 0 bases, with 12 bases left in between. The CDR3 length is 15 residues. CDR1 and CDR2 (germline): MDHEN, SYDVKM. The CDR3 spells CASSRRVFSTDTQYF. Written as DNA, the CDR3 is TGTGCCAGCAGTAGGAGGGTTTTCAGCACAGATACGCAGTATTTT.

This clone came up once. The rearrangement uses TRBV18 and TRBJ1-5; perhaps TRBD1 as D (6 bases). The CDR3 consists of 14 residues. Trimming left V 3 bases short and J 6 bases short, with 12 bases between. The V gene's germline CDR1 is KGHSH and CDR2 LQKENI. The CDR3 reads CASSPAGAAQPQHF. CDR3 nucleotide sequence: TGTGCCAGCTCACCCGCAGGGGCCGCTCAGCCCCAGCATTTT.

The V gene is TRBV7-9, the J gene TRBJ2-2; D not certain. The CDR3 totals 15 residues. Germline CDR1 reads SEHNR; CDR2 reads FQNEAQ (reference sequence). V lost 1 base and J lost 1, with 7 bases in between. In DNA, the CDR3 is TGTGCCAGCAGCTTAGTCTCCTTGAACACCGGGGAGCTGTTTTTT. Its translation: CASSLVSLNTGELFF.

The chain links TRBV28 to TRBJ2-1, with 8 bases matching TRBD2. The CDR3 has 16 amino acids. Germline values: CDR1 MDHEN, CDR2 SYDVKM. V trimming: 3 bases; J trimming: 1 base; junction bases outside the gene matches: 5. CDR3 sequence: CASSLWLAGSYNEQFF. The CDR3 DNA reads as TGTGCCAGCAGTTTGTGGCTAGCGGGTTCCTACAATGAGCAGTTCTTC.

J is TRBJ1-1 and V is TRBV25-1; 8 nucleotides agree with TRBD1. Germline loops: CDR1 MGHDK, CDR2 SYGVNS. There are 13 residues in the CDR3. V shed 4 bases and J 6 bases; nucleotides not matched to a gene: 4. The CDR3 DNA is TGTGCCAGCAGTGGGACAGGGAAGGCTGAAGCTTTCTTT. As protein: CASSGTGKAEAFF.

J is TRBJ2-1 and V is TRBV27; TRBD2 aligns across 8 bases. Per the germline V gene, CDR1 is MNHEY and CDR2 is SMNVEV (reference sequence). Trimming removed 3 bases from V and 8 bases from J; junction bases left unmatched: 9. CDR3 length: 15 residues. This CDR3 reads CASSFGTRGLDEQFF. CDR3 DNA: TGTGCCAGCAGTTTTGGGACTAGGGGTTTGGATGAGCAGTTCTTC.

The chain carries TRBV10-1 and TRBJ2-7, with TRBD1 matching 8 bases. The V segment lost 6 bases and the J segment 6 bases; nucleotides outside the gene matches: 25. Per germline, CDR1 WNHNN and CDR2 SYGVQD (reference sequence). This CDR3 contains 19 residues. The CDR3 protein is CASRRGNGRGRKGVGEQYF. For the CDR3, the DNA is TGCGCCAGCAGGAGGGGGAATGGCAGGGGGCGTAAAGGCGTCGGCGAGCAGTACTTC.

V gene TRBV28 combines with J gene TRBJ2-1; D call uncertain. Germline values: CDR1 MDHEN, CDR2 SYDVKM. The CDR3 spans 13 residues. V lost 7 bases to trimming and J lost 1 base, with 8 bases between them. CDR3 in DNA: TGTGCCAGCATTTCCGGGTCCTACAATGAGCAGTTCTTC. Translating gives CASISGSYNEQFF.

This clone was seen only a few times. The CDR3 spells CATSRDTTGGYEQYF. The CDR3 DNA reads as TGTGCCACCAGCAGAGATACGACAGGGGGCTACGAGCAGTACTTC. The chain links TRBV15 to TRBJ2-7; 9 bases line up with TRBD1. Germline loops: CDR1 LNHNV, CDR2 YYDKDF (reference sequence). The V gene end was trimmed by 0 bases and the J gene end by 3 bases; junction bases not matched to a gene: 3. CDR3 length: 15 amino acids.

This clone was counted once. The gene calls are TRBV29-1 and TRBJ2-2; 8 bases are a match to TRBD1. Per germline, CDR1 SQVTM and CDR2 ANQGSEA. CDR3 length: 15 residues. V lost 8 bases and J lost 1; bases outside the gene matches: 9. CDR3 region: CSLSRGRGNTGELFF. In DNA, the CDR3 is TGCAGCTTGTCCAGGGGGCGGGGGAACACCGGGGAGCTGTTTTTT.

This clone appeared once. The chain is built from TRBV30 and TRBJ2-1; TRBD2 matches at 8 bases. V trimming: 5 bases; J trimming: 3 bases; junction bases outside the gene matches: 9. The CDR3 is made up of 15 amino acids. CDR1 and CDR2 from the germline V gene are GTSNPN and SVGIG (reference sequence). CDR3 DNA sequence: TGTGCCTGGGGCCGACTAGCGTCAAGCTACAATGAGCAGTTCTTC. This encodes CAWGRLASSYNEQFF.

This rearrangement joins TRBV19 to TRBJ2-1; 9 bases match TRBD2. The CDR3 has 14 residues. The germline CDR1 and CDR2 sequences are LNHDA and SQIVND (reference sequence). The V segment lost 7 bases and the J segment 2 bases; nucleotides outside the gene matches: 3. The CDR3 reads CASTERGAYNEQFF. The CDR3 DNA reads as TGTGCCAGTACGGAGCGGGGGGCCTACAATGAGCAGTTCTTC.